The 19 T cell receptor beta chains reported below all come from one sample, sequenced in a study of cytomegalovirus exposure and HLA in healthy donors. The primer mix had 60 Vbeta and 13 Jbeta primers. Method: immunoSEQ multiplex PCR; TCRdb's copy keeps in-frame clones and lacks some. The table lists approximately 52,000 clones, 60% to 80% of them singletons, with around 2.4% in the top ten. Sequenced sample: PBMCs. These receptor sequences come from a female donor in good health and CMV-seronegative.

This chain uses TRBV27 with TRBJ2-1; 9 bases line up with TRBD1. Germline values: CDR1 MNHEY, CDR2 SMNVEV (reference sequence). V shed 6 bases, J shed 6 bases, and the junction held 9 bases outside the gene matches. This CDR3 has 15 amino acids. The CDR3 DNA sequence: TGTGCCAGCAGCACCCTGGGACAGGGTTCCAATGAGCAGTTCTTC. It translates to CASSTLGQGSNEQFF.

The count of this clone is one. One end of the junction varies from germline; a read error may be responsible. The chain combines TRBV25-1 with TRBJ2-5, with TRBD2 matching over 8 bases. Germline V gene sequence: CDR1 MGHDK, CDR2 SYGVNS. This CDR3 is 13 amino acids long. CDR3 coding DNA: TGTGCCAGCAGCGGGACTAGGAGGGAGATCCAGTACTTC. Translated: CASSGTRREIQYF.

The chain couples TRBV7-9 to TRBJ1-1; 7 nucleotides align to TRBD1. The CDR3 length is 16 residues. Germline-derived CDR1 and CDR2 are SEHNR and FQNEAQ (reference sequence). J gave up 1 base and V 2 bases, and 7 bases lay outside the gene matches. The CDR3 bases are TGTGCCAGCAGCTTAAATGCAGGGGGTAGGAACACTGAAGCTTTCTTT. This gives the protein CASSLNAGGRNTEAFF. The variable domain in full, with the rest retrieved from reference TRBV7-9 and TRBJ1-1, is DTGVSQNPRHKITKRGQNVTFRCDPISEHNRLYWYRQTLGQGPEFLTYFQNEAQLEKSRLLSDRFSAERPKGSFSTLEIQRTEQGDSAMYLCASSLNAGGRNTEAFFGQGTRLTVV.

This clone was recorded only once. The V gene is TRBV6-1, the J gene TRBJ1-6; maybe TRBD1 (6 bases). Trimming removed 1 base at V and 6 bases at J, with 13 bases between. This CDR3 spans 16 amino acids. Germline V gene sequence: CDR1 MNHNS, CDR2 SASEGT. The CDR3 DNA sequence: TGTGCCAGCAGTGAAGAGGTGGGGGGGGCTAATTCACCCCTCCACTTT. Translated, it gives CASSEEVGGANSPLHF.

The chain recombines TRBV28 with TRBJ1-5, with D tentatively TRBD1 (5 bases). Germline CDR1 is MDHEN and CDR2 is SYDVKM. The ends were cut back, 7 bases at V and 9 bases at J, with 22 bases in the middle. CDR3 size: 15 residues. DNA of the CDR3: TGTGCCAGCACCCCAAGTTTAGCGGGGACGCGGCCCCAGCATTTT. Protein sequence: CASTPSLAGTRPQHF. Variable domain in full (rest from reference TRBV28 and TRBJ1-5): DVKVTQSSRYLVKRTGEKVFLECVQDMDHENMFWYRQDPGLGLRLIYFSYDVKMKEKGDIPEGYSVSREKKERFSLILESASTNQTSMYLCASTPSLAGTRPQHFGDGTRLSIL.

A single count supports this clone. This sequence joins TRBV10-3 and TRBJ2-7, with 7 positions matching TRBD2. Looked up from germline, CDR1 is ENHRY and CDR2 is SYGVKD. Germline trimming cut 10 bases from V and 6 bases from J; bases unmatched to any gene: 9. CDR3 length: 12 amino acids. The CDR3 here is CATSGGASEQYF. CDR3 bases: TGTGCCACCTCGGGGGGTGCCTCCGAGCAGTACTTC.

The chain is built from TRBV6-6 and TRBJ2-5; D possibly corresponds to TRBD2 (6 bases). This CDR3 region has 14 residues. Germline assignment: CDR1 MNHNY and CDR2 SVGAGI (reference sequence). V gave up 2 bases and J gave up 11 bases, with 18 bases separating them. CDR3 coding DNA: TGTGCCAGCAGTTACCGACAGTCCCCGGGGGAGCAGTACTTC. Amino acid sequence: CASSYRQSPGEQYF.

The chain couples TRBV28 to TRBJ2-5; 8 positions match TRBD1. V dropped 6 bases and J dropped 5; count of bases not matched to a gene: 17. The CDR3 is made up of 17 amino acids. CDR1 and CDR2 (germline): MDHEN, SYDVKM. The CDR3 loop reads CASSSYFATGDEETQYF. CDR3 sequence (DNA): TGTGCCAGCAGCTCGTACTTCGCGACAGGGGATGAGGAGACCCAGTACTTC.

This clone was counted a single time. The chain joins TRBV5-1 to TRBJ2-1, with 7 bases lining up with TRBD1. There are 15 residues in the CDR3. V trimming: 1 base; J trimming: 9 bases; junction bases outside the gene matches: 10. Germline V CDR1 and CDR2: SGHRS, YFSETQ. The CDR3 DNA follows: TGCGCCAGCAGCTTGTTCGAGGGGGCGCCGATTGAGCAGTTCTTC. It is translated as CASSLFEGAPIEQFF.

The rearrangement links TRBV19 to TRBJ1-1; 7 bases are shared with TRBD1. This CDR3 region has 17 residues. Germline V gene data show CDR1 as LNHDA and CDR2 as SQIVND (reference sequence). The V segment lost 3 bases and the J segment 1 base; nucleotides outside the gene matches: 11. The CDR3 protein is CASSIGGRGFSNTEAFF. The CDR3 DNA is TGTGCCAGTAGTATTGGCGGCAGGGGGTTTTCGAACACTGAAGCTTTCTTT. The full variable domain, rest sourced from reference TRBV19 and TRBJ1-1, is DGGITQSPKYLFRKEGQNVTLSCEQNLNHDAMYWYRQDPGQGLRLIYYSQIVNDFQKGDIAEGYSVSREKKESFPLTVTSAQKNPTAFYLCASSIGGRGFSNTEAFFGQGTRLTVV.

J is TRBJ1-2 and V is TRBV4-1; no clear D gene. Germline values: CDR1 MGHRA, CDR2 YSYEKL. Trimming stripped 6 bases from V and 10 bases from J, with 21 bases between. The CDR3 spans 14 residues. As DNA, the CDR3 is TGCGCCAGCAGTCACGAGGGTATTCGTGGCGCCTACACCTTC. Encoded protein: CASSHEGIRGAYTF.

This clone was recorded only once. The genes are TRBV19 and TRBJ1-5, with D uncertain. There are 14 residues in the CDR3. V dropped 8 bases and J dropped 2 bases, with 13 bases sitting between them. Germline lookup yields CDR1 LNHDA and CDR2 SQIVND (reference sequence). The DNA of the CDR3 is TGTGCCAGTCTACGGTCTGGGCGCAATCAGCCCCAGCATTTT. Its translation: CASLRSGRNQPQHF. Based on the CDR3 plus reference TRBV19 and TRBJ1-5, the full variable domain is DGGITQSPKYLFRKEGQNVTLSCEQNLNHDAMYWYRQDPGQGLRLIYYSQIVNDFQKGDIAEGYSVSREKKESFPLTVTSAQKNPTAFYLCASLRSGRNQPQHFGDGTRLSIL.

The CDR3 reads CASSLTGNEQYF. The CDR3 DNA reads TGTGCCAGCAGCTTAACAGGCAACGAGCAGTACTTC. The chain carries TRBV7-9 and TRBJ2-7, with D possibly being TRBD1 (5 bases). V was clipped by 2 bases and J by 5 bases, with 7 bases between them. The CDR3 runs to 12 residues. Germline-derived CDR1 and CDR2 are SEHNR and FQNEAQ (reference sequence).

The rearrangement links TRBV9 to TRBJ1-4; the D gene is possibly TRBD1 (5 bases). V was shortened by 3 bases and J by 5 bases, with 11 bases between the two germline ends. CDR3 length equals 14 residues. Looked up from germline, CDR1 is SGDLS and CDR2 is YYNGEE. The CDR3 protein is CASSESGGNEKLFF. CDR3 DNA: TGTGCCAGCAGCGAATCCGGGGGAAATGAAAAACTGTTTTTT.

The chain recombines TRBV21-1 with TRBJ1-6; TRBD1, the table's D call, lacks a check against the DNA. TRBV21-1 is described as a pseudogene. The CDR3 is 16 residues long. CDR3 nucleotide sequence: TGTGCCAGCAGCGCGCGCCCGACAGGGTTGACTTCACCCCTCCACTTT. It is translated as CASSARPTGLTSPLHF.

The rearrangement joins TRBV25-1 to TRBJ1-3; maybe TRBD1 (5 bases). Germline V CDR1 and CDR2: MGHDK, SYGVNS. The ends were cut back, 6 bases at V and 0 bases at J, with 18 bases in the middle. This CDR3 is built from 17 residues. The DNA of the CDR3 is TGTGCCAGCAGCCATTTCGACAGTTCTCACTCTGGAAACACCATATATTTT. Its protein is CASSHFDSSHSGNTIYF. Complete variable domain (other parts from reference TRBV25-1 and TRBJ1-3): EADIYQTPRYLVIGTGKKITLECSQTMGHDKMYWYQQDPGMELHLIHYSYGVNSTEKGDLSSESTVSRIRTEHFPLTLESARPSHTSQYLCASSHFDSSHSGNTIYFGEGSWLTVV.

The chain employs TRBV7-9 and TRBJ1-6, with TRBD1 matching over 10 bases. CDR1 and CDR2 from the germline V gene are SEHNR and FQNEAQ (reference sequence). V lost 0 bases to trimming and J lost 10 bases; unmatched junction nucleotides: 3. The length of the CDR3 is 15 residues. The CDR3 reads CASSLAGQGISPLHF. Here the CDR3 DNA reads TGTGCCAGCAGCTTAGCGGGACAGGGGATCTCACCCCTCCACTTT. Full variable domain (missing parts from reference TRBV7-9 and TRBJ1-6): DTGVSQNPRHKITKRGQNVTFRCDPISEHNRLYWYRQTLGQGPEFLTYFQNEAQLEKSRLLSDRFSAERPKGSFSTLEIQRTEQGDSAMYLCASSLAGQGISPLHFGNGTRLTVT.

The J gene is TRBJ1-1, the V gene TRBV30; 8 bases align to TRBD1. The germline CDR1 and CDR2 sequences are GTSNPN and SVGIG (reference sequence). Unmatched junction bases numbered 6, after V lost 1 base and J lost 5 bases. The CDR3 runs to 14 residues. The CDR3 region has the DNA TGTGCCTGGAGTGGACAGGGGCGAGGAACTGAAGCTTTCTTT. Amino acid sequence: CAWSGQGRGTEAFF. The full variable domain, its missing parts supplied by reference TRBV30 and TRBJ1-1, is SQTIHQWPATLVQPVGSPLSLECTVEGTSNPNLYWYRQAAGRGLQLLFYSVGIGQISSEVPQNLSASRPQDRQFILSSKKLLLSDSGFYLCAWSGQGRGTEAFFGQGTRLTVV.

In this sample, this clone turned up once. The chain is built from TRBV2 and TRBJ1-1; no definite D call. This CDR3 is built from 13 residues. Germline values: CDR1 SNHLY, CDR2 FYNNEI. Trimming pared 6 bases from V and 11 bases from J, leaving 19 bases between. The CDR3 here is CASRALTPAAAFF. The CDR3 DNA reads TGTGCCAGCAGGGCCTTAACCCCAGCAGCGGCTTTCTTT.